Here is one TCR beta chain with its context. CDR3 size: 13 residues. CDR1 is SGHTA, CDR2 FQGNSA, per germline. The V gene lost 3 bases and the J gene lost 7 bases, with 12 bases spanning the gap. This sample stems from a study of blood T cell repertoires in COVID-19. Background on the study: Sites in the United States, Italy and Spain provided acute and convalescent COVID-19 samples.

Clinical histories supplied by participants themselves formed the basis of cohort assignment. Recovery among Cohort 3 donors was established by two negative PCRs, clearance, or symptom resolution. How the authors handled the data: How many nucleated cells were present was estimated from reference gene primer amplification. Here immunoSEQ multiplex PCR was the method, and the copy in TCRdb shows in-frame clones only, minus some. V and J calls and clone size are copied from that table; D and trimming were computed from the DNA. The sample contains about 300,000 clones, roughly nine tenths of which appear only once.

The sequence came from a man in his 60s who had recovered from COVID-19. Sequencing was performed on PBMCs or T cells enriched from blood (not recorded which). The rearrangement links TRBV7-2 to TRBJ1-2, with a weak D call TRBD1 (5 bases). The CDR3 is CASSLGGTGGYTF. CDR3 DNA sequence: TGTGCCAGCAGCTTGGGGGGAACGGGTGGCTACACCTTC.